This TCR beta chain was recorded in a study of T cell responses to AZD1222 COVID-19 vaccine. Profiled with immunoSEQ multiplex PCR; TCRdb holds only in-frame clones, not every one. This sample has some 180,000 clones, with 80% to 95% found just once. V shed 0 bases, J shed 5 bases, and the junction held 1 base outside the gene matches. The CDR3 sequence is 13 residues long. Germline CDR1 SGHRS, CDR2 YFSETQ. Sequenced material: peripheral blood, taken on day 0 of AZD1222 vaccination. The TCR was taken from an adult in good health. The J gene is TRBJ2-7, the V gene TRBV5-1; 8 bases align to TRBD1. In DNA, the CDR3 is TGCGCCAGCAGCTTGGCAGGGGGCAACGAGCAGTACTTC. As protein: CASSLAGGNEQYF.